The 27 T cell receptor beta chains below all came from one sample that was sequenced in a study of early T cells in non-severe SARS-CoV-2 infection. TCRdb re-called the 5' RACE reads with MiXCR, one entry per CDR3 protein. The profile shows about 62,000 distinct CDR3 sequences, about 9.3% of them singletons. Sequenced: whole blood. These receptors were collected from an adult who was a healthcare worker with PCR-confirmed SARS-CoV-2 infection or an uninfected control (not recorded which).

CDR3 loop: CASSGGPTGALTEAFF. The CDR3 DNA sequence: TGCGCCAGCAGCGGGGGCCCTACAGGGGCTCTTACTGAAGCTTTCTTT. This sequence joins TRBV5-1 and TRBJ1-1; 7 bases align to TRBD1. The CDR3 has 16 amino acids. The junction had 14 bases not matched to a gene; V was cut back by 4 bases and J by 5 bases. Germline V gives CDR1 SGHRS, CDR2 YFSETQ.

This clonotype was found a few times. This rearrangement joins TRBV6-1 to TRBJ1-2, with 8 bases that match TRBD1. This CDR3 has 13 amino acids. Germline-derived CDR1 and CDR2 are MNHNS and SASEGT. The junction had 7 bases not matched to a gene; V was cut back by 5 bases and J by 8 bases. The CDR3 nucleotides read TGTGCCAGCAGTTTTTCAGGGGGCGCAGGCTACACCTTC. This translates into CASSFSGGAGYTF.

Only a few counts were recorded for this clonotype. The CDR3 here is CASGPLNGAEQFF. Written as DNA, the CDR3 is TGTGCCAGCGGACCACTTAACGGGGCTGAGCAGTTCTTC. The genes are TRBV27 and TRBJ2-1; D tentatively fits TRBD1 or TRBD2 (5 bases each). The germline V gene has CDR1 MNHEY and CDR2 SMNVEV (reference sequence). The V end lost 8 bases, the J end lost 9 bases, and 17 bases lay between the germline ends. This CDR3 spans 13 amino acids.

This clonotype occurred a few times. The chain employs TRBV15 and TRBJ2-3; 11 bases match TRBD1. CDR3 length: 12 residues. CDR1 and CDR2 from the germline V gene are LNHNV and YYDKDF (reference sequence). The J segment lost 14 bases and the V segment lost 0 bases, leaving 1 base of the junction unmatched. For the CDR3, the DNA is TGTGCCACCAGCAGAGATGGGACAGGGGGGTATTTT. It encodes CATSRDGTGGYF. Based on the CDR3 plus reference TRBV15 and TRBJ2-3, the full variable domain is DAMVIQNPRYQVTQFGKPVTLSCSQTLNHNVMYWYQQKSSQAPKLLFHYYDKDFNNEADTPDNFQSRRPNTSFCFLDIRSPGLGDTAMYLCATSRDGTGGYFGPGTRLTVL.

This clonotype has more than one count but fewer than ten. This sequence joins TRBV28 and TRBJ2-4, with 15 bases fitting TRBD2. The CDR3 has 16 amino acids. From germline, CDR1 is MDHEN and CDR2 SYDVKM. With 4 bases clipped from V and 7 bases from J, the junction kept 5 bases outside the gene matches. The CDR3 loop is CASSSWTSGGANIQYF. The CDR3, as DNA: TGTGCCAGCAGTTCCTGGACTAGCGGGGGGGCTAACATTCAGTACTTC.

The table lists this clonotype with a few counts. V usage is TRBV7-2 and J usage is TRBJ2-5; unclear D gene. The germline V gene has CDR1 SGHTA and CDR2 FQGNSA. CDR3 length: 13 amino acids. V was cut by 5 bases and J by 7 bases, with 14 bases left in between. The CDR3 sequence: CASSRDRPATQYF. Written as DNA, the CDR3 is TGTGCCAGCAGCCGAGACCGACCGGCGACCCAGTACTTC.

The rearrangement joins TRBV29-1 to TRBJ2-5; D tentatively reads TRBD1 or TRBD2 (5 bases each). The CDR3 covers 12 residues. Germline V gene data show CDR1 as SQVTM and CDR2 as ANQGSEA. V lost 3 bases to trimming and J lost 5 bases, with 10 bases between them. This CDR3 reads CSVDGALETQYF. Here the CDR3 DNA reads TGCAGCGTTGACGGGGCCTTGGAGACCCAGTACTTC.

This clonotype has only a few counts. The chain has TRBV9 and TRBJ2-5; D perhaps matches TRBD1 (6 bases). The CDR3 contains 15 residues. Germline V gene lookup returns CDR1 SGDLS and CDR2 YYNGEE. Trimming took 3 bases from V and 3 from J, leaving 15 bases between them. This CDR3 is CASSDRARTEETQYF. CDR3 DNA sequence: TGTGCCAGCAGCGACAGGGCAAGGACGGAAGAGACCCAGTACTTC.

The gene calls are TRBV6-1 and TRBJ2-7, with a weak D call TRBD1 (5 bases). V was trimmed by 3 bases and J by 2 bases, leaving 11 bases between them. This CDR3 region has 14 residues. Germline V gives CDR1 MNHNS, CDR2 SASEGT. The CDR3 is CASSEGHLAYEQYV. The CDR3 bases are TGTGCCAGCAGTGAGGGGCATCTAGCCTACGAGCAGTACGTC.

This chain connects TRBV6-2 or TRBV6-3 to TRBJ2-1, with 7 bases identical to TRBD2. V gave up 2 bases and J gave up 6 bases; unmatched junction bases: 4. CDR1 is MNHEY and CDR2 is SVGEGT in the germline V gene. The CDR3 loop spans 14 amino acids. CDR3 sequence: CASSYRGGTNEQFF. In DNA form, the CDR3 reads TGTGCCAGCAGTTACCGGGGAGGGACCAATGAGCAGTTCTTC.

This clonotype was recorded many times. J is TRBJ1-1 and V is TRBV18; tentatively, D is TRBD1 (5 bases). Germline V gives CDR1 KGHSH, CDR2 LQKENI. Trimming pared 3 bases from V and 2 bases from J, leaving 10 bases between. This CDR3 has 14 amino acids. In DNA, the CDR3 is TGTGCCAGCTCACCCGGGGCGGGAAACACTGAAGCTTTCTTT. It specifies CASSPGAGNTEAFF.

This clonotype was counted between two and nine times. The rearrangement uses TRBV29-1 and TRBJ1-3, with a possible D match to TRBD1 (6 bases). Per the germline V gene, CDR1 is SQVTM and CDR2 is ANQGSEA. Trimming took off 7 bases at V and 4 bases at J, with 14 bases between the two ends. CDR3 size: 13 residues. CDR3 sequence (DNA): TGCAGCGCCTCCAGGGGAACCGGAAACACCATATATTTT. It is translated as CSASRGTGNTIYF.

The sample holds a few counts of this clonotype. This sequence joins TRBV20-1 and TRBJ2-1; 8 bases are shared with TRBD2. After removal of 2 bases from V and 4 bases from J, the junction contained 7 bases not matched to a gene. The CDR3 is 15 residues long. Germline CDR1 is DFQATT and CDR2 is SNEGSKA (reference sequence). The CDR3 region has the DNA TGCAGTGCTAGAATGGGCGGGGGGCTGTACAATGAGCAGTTCTTC. This sequence encodes CSARMGGGLYNEQFF.

This clonotype was recorded many times. The chain has TRBV12-3 or TRBV12-4 and TRBJ1-1, with D perhaps matching TRBD1 (5 bases). V was pared by 4 bases and J by 1 base, with 10 bases between. There are 14 residues in the CDR3. In nucleotides, the CDR3 is TGTGCCAGCAGTTCCAGGGTCGCGAACACTGAAGCTTTCTTT. Translated, it gives CASSSRVANTEAFF.

This clonotype was seen at least ten times. The gene calls are TRBV2 and TRBJ2-2; 8 nucleotides match TRBD1. Unmatched junction bases numbered 0, after V lost 6 bases and J lost 0 bases. The CDR3 is 14 amino acids. Germline-derived CDR1 and CDR2 are SNHLY and FYNNEI. CDR3 coding DNA: TGTGCCAGCAGGGACAGGGCGAACACCGGGGAGCTGTTTTTT. Translation: CASRDRANTGELFF.

V usage is TRBV18 and J usage is TRBJ2-3; 8 positions match TRBD1. Germline V gene lookup returns CDR1 KGHSH and CDR2 LQKENI. The CDR3 extends over 16 amino acids. V was clipped by 4 bases and J by 3 bases; unmatched bases: 9. The CDR3 bases are TGTGCCAGCTCACGAAGACAGGGGCTAGAGACAGATACGCAGTATTTT. It encodes CASSRRQGLETDTQYF.

This CDR3 reads CASTRGGRSYNEQFF. The CDR3 DNA follows: TGTGCCAGCACCCGAGGGGGCCGCTCCTACAATGAGCAGTTCTTC. The chain recombines TRBV7-2 with TRBJ2-1, with 7 bases that match TRBD1. This CDR3 comprises 15 residues. J lost 0 bases, V lost 7 bases, and 6 bases had no gene match. Germline assignment: CDR1 SGHTA and CDR2 FQGNSA.

This chain connects TRBV7-3 to TRBJ2-3; maybe TRBD1 (6 bases). The CDR3 is 15 amino acids. Germline assignment: CDR1 SGHTA and CDR2 FQGTGA. V was pared by 0 bases and J by 3 bases, with 10 bases between. The CDR3 bases are TGTGCCAGCAGCTTAACTGGGGGCGGTACAGATACGCAGTATTTT. Amino acid sequence: CASSLTGGGTDTQYF. The full variable domain, in which reference TRBV7-3 and TRBJ2-3 provide the parts outside the CDR3, is GAGVSQTPSNKVTEKGKYVELRCDPISGHTALYWYRQSLGQGPEFLIYFQGTGAADDSGLPNDRFFAVRPEGSVSTLKIQRTERGDSAVYLCASSLTGGGTDTQYFGPGTRLTVL.

There are a few counts of this clonotype. The chain uses TRBV20-1 and TRBJ2-5; D not resolved. The V gene's germline CDR1 is DFQATT and CDR2 SNEGSKA (reference sequence). The V gene lost 3 bases and the J gene lost 2 bases, with 7 bases spanning the gap. The CDR3 covers 12 residues. The CDR3, as DNA: TGCAGTGCTAGGGGCAGGCAAGAGACCCAGTACTTC. Translated, it gives CSARGRQETQYF.

This clonotype was found a few times. This chain connects TRBV4-2 to TRBJ1-2, with TRBD1 as a possible D gene (6 bases). The CDR3 is made up of 16 amino acids. CDR1 and CDR2 (germline): LGHNA, YNFKEQ. V was shortened by 1 base and J by 6 bases, with 18 bases between the two germline ends. DNA for the CDR3: TGTGCCAGCAGCCAAGCAACCTCTGGAGGGGGACATGGCTACACCTTC. This codes for CASSQATSGGGHGYTF.

The chain has TRBV12-3 or TRBV12-4 and TRBJ1-2; no clear D gene. Trimming shortened V by 3 bases and J by 7 bases, and 6 bases separated the two germline ends. There are 11 residues in the CDR3. The CDR3 loop reads CASSFGLGYTF. The CDR3 region has the DNA TGTGCCAGCAGTTTCGGGCTTGGCTACACCTTC.

The CDR3 nucleotides are TGTGCCACCAGCAGAGATCGAGCAACTAATGAAAAACTGTTTTTT. Translating it yields CATSRDRATNEKLFF. J is TRBJ1-4 and V is TRBV15, with D uncertain. V was trimmed by 0 bases and J by 0 bases, leaving 5 bases between them. This CDR3 is 15 amino acids long. CDR1 is LNHNV and CDR2 is YYDKDF in the germline V gene (reference sequence).

This clonotype was detected many times. The CDR3: CASSHGGPETQYF. CDR3 coding DNA: TGTGCCAGCAGCCATGGGGGGCCAGAGACCCAGTACTTC. This rearrangement joins TRBV7-3 to TRBJ2-5; D tentatively reads TRBD1 or TRBD2 (6 bases each). V was pared by 5 bases and J by 4 bases, with 11 bases between. There are 13 residues in the CDR3. Germline V gene lookup returns CDR1 SGHTA and CDR2 FQGTGA.

This clonotype was counted between two and nine times. The chain couples TRBV7-9 to TRBJ1-1; maybe TRBD1 (5 bases). This CDR3 spans 13 amino acids. The V gene lost 1 base and the J gene lost 7 bases, with 10 bases spanning the gap. Germline loops: CDR1 SEHNR, CDR2 FQNEAQ (reference sequence). CDR3 DNA sequence: TGTGCCAGCAGCTTAGTGGCTCAGGGTGAAGCTTTCTTT. Amino acids: CASSLVAQGEAFF.

This clonotype was recorded many times. V and J are TRBV20-1 and TRBJ2-3; 7 bases align to TRBD1. There are 15 residues in the CDR3. V lost 6 bases to trimming and J lost 0 bases; unmatched junction nucleotides: 9. Germline V gene lookup returns CDR1 DFQATT and CDR2 SNEGSKA (reference sequence). The CDR3, as DNA: TGCAGTGCCCGGTCGACAGGGTTCAGCACAGATACGCAGTATTTT. This codes for CSARSTGFSTDTQYF.

This clonotype was recorded many times. The chain has TRBV12-3 or TRBV12-4 and TRBJ1-1; no firm D call. The V gene lost 7 bases and the J gene lost 0 bases, with 9 bases spanning the gap. This CDR3 spans 13 amino acids. CDR3 coding DNA: TGTGCCAGCACCCCGGACCTGAACACTGAAGCTTTCTTT. It translates to CASTPDLNTEAFF.

There are a few counts of this clonotype. The chain uses TRBV7-9 and TRBJ1-2; D is undetermined. The CDR3 length is 15 residues. In germline, CDR1 is SEHNR, CDR2 FQNEAQ (reference sequence). V was clipped by 1 base and J by 5 bases, with 14 bases between them. The CDR3 DNA follows: TGTGCCAGCAGCTTAGAGGGCGGCAGGCAATATGGCTACACCTTC. Translated: CASSLEGGRQYGYTF.